This T cell receptor beta chain was identified during a study of CD8+ T cells in alopecia areata. Whole-study context: Treatment of the treated patients consisted of oral tofacitinib, 5 to 10 mg twice daily.

Points from the study as a whole: Tofacitinib significantly brought down scalp clonality and expanded CD8+ clones among top 100. Many of the expanded lesional clones endured in scalp and blood while on tofacitinib.

A few counts support this clone. Its matching antigen is unknown. Extracted RNA was reverse transcribed into cDNA, the sequencing template. The repertoire was sequenced with immunoSEQ multiplex PCR; TCRdb's copy has only in-frame clones and lacks some. In the table there are about 200,000 clones, 58% of which are singletons. Germline V CDR1 and CDR2: MNHEY, SMNVEV (reference sequence). V gave up 7 bases and J gave up 0 bases, with 10 bases separating them. This CDR3 has 13 residues. As to treatment: oral pan-JAK inhibitor, 5-10 mg twice daily. It was from alopecia areata patients that lesional scalp punch biopsies and peripheral blood were collected.

The sequencing used CD4+ T cells sorted from blood, collected at week 24, from a patient treated with tofacitinib. The chain recombines TRBV27 with TRBJ2-7; D unresolved. This receptor was identified in a human donor with alopecia areata. The CDR3 bases are TGTGCCAGCACGGACCAAGACTCCTACGAGCAGTACTTC. Translation gives CASTDQDSYEQYF.